The sequence of this TCR beta chain was determined in a study of vaccination and CD4 T cells after COVID-19. Study summary: Cultures designated as controls were supplied with a CEFX pool, an HIV-1 Nef pool, or no peptide.

This CDR3 has 14 amino acids. V dropped 0 bases and J dropped 5 bases, with 13 bases sitting between them. Germline lookup yields CDR1 DFQATT and CDR2 SNEGSKA (reference sequence). Treatment reported: roughly 10-day PBMC culture with coronavirus spike peptide pools or control peptides (ViraFEST assay). Sequenced with the Oncomine TCR Beta short-read assay was DNA taken from cultured CD4+ T cells. The template was genomic DNA from cultured CD4+ T cells. Each CDR3 protein gets one entry after TCRdb re-called the PCR reads with MiXCR. Of fewer than 4,500 distinct CDR3 sequences listed, roughly 21% are singletons. In this sample, this clonotype turned up a few times. What it binds is unknown.

The clonotype comes from a human donor who had recovered from COVID-19. This rearrangement joins TRBV20-1 to TRBJ2-5, with D perhaps TRBD1 or TRBD2 (5 bases each). The material sequenced was CD4+ T cells from blood, cultured in vitro. CDR3 sequence: CSARDLTGQETQYF. CDR3 bases: TGCAGTGCTAGAGATTTAACGGGGCAGGAGACCCAGTACTTC.